The rows below give T cell receptor beta chains drawn from one sample of a study of blood T cell repertoires in COVID-19. Profiled with immunoSEQ multiplex PCR; TCRdb holds only in-frame clones, not every one. The table shows roughly 150,000 clones, with around 77% occurring only once. Input material: peripheral blood. These receptors all stem from a man in his 70s with acute or convalescent COVID-19. The CDR3 runs from the conserved cysteine through the conserved F or W. A D gene is named only where the DNA matches it firmly. Only part of the rows carry a size: once, few, many, or a class if the clone is expanded.

CDR3aa: CASSPGQTQNSPLHF
CDR3nt: TGTGCCAGCAGTCCGGGACAAACTCAAAATTCACCCCTCCACTTT
d_gene: NA
v_gene: TRBV2
abundance: NA
len: 15
j_gene: TRBJ1-6

CDR3aa: CASDGGSFYEQYF
CDR3nt: TGTGCCAGCGACGGCGGCAGTTTCTACGAGCAGTACTTC
d_gene: NA
v_gene: TRBV28
abundance: NA
len: 13
j_gene: TRBJ2-7

CDR3aa: CATSDRISGGGPNEQFF
CDR3nt: TGTGCCACCAGTGATAGGATAAGCGGGGGGGGACCAAATGAGCAGTTCTTC
d_gene: TRBD2
v_gene: TRBV24-1
abundance: NA
len: 17
j_gene: TRBJ2-1

CDR3aa: CASSAGTGVSEAFF
CDR3nt: TGTGCCAGCTCAGCGGGAACAGGGGTCTCTGAAGCTTTCTTT
d_gene: TRBD1
v_gene: TRBV18
abundance: NA
len: 14
j_gene: TRBJ1-1

CDR3aa: CASTRRLDIGTDTQYF
CDR3nt: TGCGCCAGCACCCGAAGGCTAGATATTGGCACAGATACGCAGTATTTT
d_gene: NA
v_gene: TRBV4-1
abundance: NA
len: 16
j_gene: TRBJ2-3

CDR3aa: CASSVSGRGTKNIQYF
CDR3nt: TGTGCCAGCAGTGTTAGCGGTCGGGGGACCAAAAACATTCAGTACTTC
d_gene: NA
v_gene: TRBV25-1
abundance: NA
len: 16
j_gene: TRBJ2-4

CDR3aa: CASSFLSEAFF
CDR3nt: TGTGCCAGCAGCTTTCTCTCTGAAGCTTTCTTT
d_gene: NA
v_gene: TRBV5-6
abundance: NA
len: 11
j_gene: TRBJ1-1

CDR3aa: CASSVRGEEKLFF
CDR3nt: TGTGCCAGTAGTGTTCGGGGGGAGGAAAAACTGTTTTTT
d_gene: NA
v_gene: TRBV19
abundance: NA
len: 13
j_gene: TRBJ1-4

CDR3aa: CASSLERATEAFF
CDR3nt: TGTGCCAGCAGCTTAGAACGCGCCACTGAAGCTTTCTTT
d_gene: NA
v_gene: TRBV7-8
abundance: NA
len: 13
j_gene: TRBJ1-1

CDR3aa: CASNPTSGRNNEQFF
CDR3nt: TGTGCCAGCAACCCGACTAGCGGGAGGAACAATGAGCAGTTCTTC
d_gene: TRBD2
v_gene: TRBV7-3
abundance: NA
len: 15
j_gene: TRBJ2-1

CDR3aa: CASSAGQRAYEQYF
CDR3nt: TGTGCCAGCAGCGCCGGACAAAGGGCCTACGAGCAGTACTTC
d_gene: NA
v_gene: TRBV7-8
abundance: NA
len: 14
j_gene: TRBJ2-7

CDR3aa: CASSTRSGSYIQYF
CDR3nt: TGTGCCAGTAGTACCCGGAGCGGGAGTTACATTCAGTACTTC
d_gene: TRBD2
v_gene: TRBV19
abundance: NA
len: 14
j_gene: TRBJ2-4

CDR3aa: CASSLEGARGYTF
CDR3nt: TGTGCCAGCAGCTTAGAGGGGGCTCGGGGCTACACCTTC
d_gene: TRBD1
v_gene: TRBV7-8
abundance: NA
len: 13
j_gene: TRBJ1-2

CDR3aa: CASSYTGGSYEQYF
CDR3nt: TGTGCCAGCAGCTATACAGGCGGCTCCTACGAGCAGTACTTC
d_gene: NA
v_gene: TRBV13
abundance: NA
len: 14
j_gene: TRBJ2-7

CDR3aa: CASSLLIGGAEETQYF
CDR3nt: TGTGCCAGCAGCTTACTTATCGGGGGGGCCGAAGAGACCCAGTACTTC
d_gene: TRBD2
v_gene: TRBV7-9
abundance: NA
len: 16
j_gene: TRBJ2-5

CDR3aa: CASREVLADTGELFF
CDR3nt: TGCGCCAGCAGAGAGGTGTTAGCCGACACCGGGGAGCTGTTTTTT
d_gene: NA
v_gene: TRBV10-1
abundance: NA
len: 15
j_gene: TRBJ2-2

CDR3aa: CASSIEVRGLNGYTF
CDR3nt: TGTGCCAGTAGTATAGAGGTCAGGGGCTTAAATGGCTACACCTTC
d_gene: NA
v_gene: TRBV19
abundance: NA
len: 15
j_gene: TRBJ1-2

CDR3aa: CATSNKRGFHFEQFF
CDR3nt: TGTGCCACCAGCAATAAGCGGGGGTTTCATTTTGAGCAGTTCTTC
d_gene: TRBD2
v_gene: TRBV15
abundance: NA
len: 15
j_gene: TRBJ2-1

CDR3aa: CASSYSAGAGNTIYF
CDR3nt: TGTGCCAGCAGTTACTCAGCAGGGGCTGGAAACACCATATATTTT
d_gene: NA
v_gene: TRBV6-2/TRBV6-3
abundance: NA
len: 15
j_gene: TRBJ1-3

CDR3aa: CASSIGTIRDTQYF
CDR3nt: TGTGCCAGTAGTATCGGGACTATTCGAGATACGCAGTATTTT
d_gene: TRBD2
v_gene: TRBV19
abundance: NA
len: 14
j_gene: TRBJ2-3

CDR3aa: CASSLLGTGGAREKLFF
CDR3nt: TGTGCCAGCAGTTTACTCGGGACAGGGGGCGCGAGGGAAAAACTGTTTTTT
d_gene: TRBD1
v_gene: TRBV27
abundance: NA
len: 17
j_gene: TRBJ1-4

CDR3aa: CSASPPQGAGELFF
CDR3nt: TGCAGTGCTAGTCCGCCACAGGGGGCCGGGGAGCTGTTTTTT
d_gene: TRBD1
v_gene: TRBV20-1
abundance: NA
len: 14
j_gene: TRBJ2-2

CDR3aa: CASSPVLGQGGGYTF
CDR3nt: TGTGCCAGCTCCCCCGTCCTAGGACAGGGAGGAGGCTACACCTTC
d_gene: TRBD1
v_gene: TRBV18
abundance: few
len: 15
j_gene: TRBJ1-2

CDR3aa: CASYAPWPMNTEAFF
CDR3nt: TGTGCCAGCTACGCCCCTTGGCCCATGAACACTGAAGCTTTCTTT
d_gene: NA
v_gene: TRBV28
abundance: NA
len: 15
j_gene: TRBJ1-1

CDR3aa: CASSPTGPNQPQHF
CDR3nt: TGTGCCAGCAGTCCGACAGGGCCCAATCAGCCCCAGCATTTT
d_gene: TRBD1
v_gene: TRBV6-6
abundance: NA
len: 14
j_gene: TRBJ1-5

CDR3aa: CASSLQLQETQYF
CDR3nt: TGTGCCAGCAGCTTGCAACTACAAGAGACCCAGTACTTC
d_gene: NA
v_gene: TRBV11-2
abundance: NA
len: 13
j_gene: TRBJ2-5

CDR3aa: CASSQDNTGVTIYEQYF
CDR3nt: TGTGCCAGCAGCCAAGATAATACGGGGGTTACCATCTACGAGCAGTACTTC
d_gene: NA
v_gene: TRBV3-1/TRBV3-2
abundance: NA
len: 17
j_gene: TRBJ2-7

CDR3aa: CASSIREVGYTF
CDR3nt: TGTGCCAGTAGTATCAGGGAGGTTGGCTACACCTTC
d_gene: NA
v_gene: TRBV19
abundance: NA
len: 12
j_gene: TRBJ1-2

CDR3aa: CASSPTVNYGYTF
CDR3nt: TGTGCCAGCAGTCCGACAGTTAACTATGGCTACACCTTC
d_gene: NA
v_gene: TRBV27
abundance: NA
len: 13
j_gene: TRBJ1-2

CDR3aa: CASSLGPGALTGELFF
CDR3nt: TGCGCCAGCAGCTTGGGCCCAGGGGCCCTCACCGGGGAGCTGTTTTTT
d_gene: NA
v_gene: TRBV5-1
abundance: NA
len: 16
j_gene: TRBJ2-2

CDR3aa: CASSGTSGARSPTDTQYF
CDR3nt: TGTGCCAGCAGTGGCACTAGCGGAGCGCGATCCCCCACAGATACGCAGTATTTT
d_gene: TRBD2
v_gene: TRBV6-4
abundance: NA
len: 18
j_gene: TRBJ2-3

CDR3aa: CASSVAFGTHEQFF
CDR3nt: TGTGCCAGCAGCGTAGCTTTTGGGACTCACGAGCAGTTCTTC
d_gene: NA
v_gene: TRBV9
abundance: NA
len: 14
j_gene: TRBJ2-1

CDR3aa: CASSEGLAGGLSYEQYF
CDR3nt: TGTGCCAGCAGCGAGGGACTAGCGGGAGGGTTATCCTACGAGCAGTACTTC
d_gene: TRBD2
v_gene: TRBV5-6
abundance: NA
len: 17
j_gene: TRBJ2-7

CDR3aa: CASSYDSGGGANVLTF
CDR3nt: TGTGCCAGCAGTTACGATTCGGGAGGTGGGGCCAACGTCCTGACTTTC
d_gene: TRBD2
v_gene: TRBV6-5
abundance: NA
len: 16
j_gene: TRBJ2-6

CDR3aa: CASSPGLAGHEQYF
CDR3nt: TGTGCCAGCAGCCCGGGGCTAGCGGGTCACGAGCAGTACTTC
d_gene: TRBD2
v_gene: TRBV27
abundance: few
len: 14
j_gene: TRBJ2-7

CDR3aa: CASSLAVDRYEQYF
CDR3nt: TGTGCCAGCAGCTTAGCTGTGGACAGGTACGAGCAGTACTTC
d_gene: TRBD1
v_gene: TRBV7-9
abundance: NA
len: 14
j_gene: TRBJ2-7

CDR3aa: CASSQSAGGGNEQFF
CDR3nt: TGTGCCAGCAGCCAGTCAGCGGGAGGTGGGAATGAGCAGTTCTTC
d_gene: TRBD2
v_gene: TRBV14
abundance: many
len: 15
j_gene: TRBJ2-1

CDR3aa: CATSDQTGTGGLRQYF
CDR3nt: TGTGCCACCAGTGATCAAACCGGGACAGGAGGTTTGAGGCAGTACTTC
d_gene: TRBD1
v_gene: TRBV24-1
abundance: NA
len: 16
j_gene: TRBJ2-7